The present T cell receptor beta chain was sequenced within a study of shared clonotypes between healthy human individuals. The CDR3 loop spans 16 amino acids. Germline V gene data show CDR1 as LNHDA and CDR2 as SQIVND (reference sequence). Trimming cost V 6 bases and J 3 bases, with 18 bases left between them. Sequencing was performed with immunoSEQ multiplex PCR; in TCRdb, only in-frame clones are kept and a portion is missing. The sample carries approximately 2.5 million clones, 93% recorded once. Researchers partitioned CD4+ cells into CD45RA+ naive and CD45RA-negative memory subsets. The receptor was isolated from a man younger than 35 in good health. Some clones in this sample may be carry-over from other donors' samples. The chain links TRBV19 to TRBJ1-5; D gene uncertain. What was sequenced was naive CD4+ T cells from PBMCs. Subset here: CD45RA+ positively selected. The CDR3: CASRLNGGYSNQPQHF. The CDR3 DNA follows: TGTGCCAGTAGATTGAACGGAGGGTATTCCAATCAGCCCCAGCATTTT.